The source of this TCR beta chain is a study of blood T cell repertoires in COVID-19. Germline lookup yields CDR1 SGHRS and CDR2 YFSETQ. The CDR3 spans 13 residues. The junction had 3 bases not matched to a gene; V was cut back by 1 base and J by 7 bases. Only in-frame clones appear in the TCRdb table, and some are missing; sequencing was by immunoSEQ multiplex PCR. Among under 300,000 clones, roughly nine tenths were seen once, and the ten largest hold less than 15%. What was sequenced was peripheral blood. This TCR came from a woman aged 25 to 45 with COVID-19, enrolled during active disease. The V and J genes are TRBV5-1 and TRBJ1-2; 8 bases align to TRBD1. This CDR3 reads CASSLRTGSGYTF. The DNA of the CDR3 is TGCGCCAGCAGCTTGCGGACAGGGAGTGGCTACACCTTC. Drawing the rest from reference TRBV5-1 and TRBJ1-2, the complete variable domain is KAGVTQTPRYLIKTRGQQVTLSCSPISGHRSVSWYQQTPGQGLQFLFEYFSETQRNKGNFPGRFSGRQFSNSRSEMNVSTLELGDSALYLCASSLRTGSGYTFGSGTRLTVV.